This TCR beta chain was sequenced during a study of PD-1 blockade in mismatch repair-deficient tumors. J gave up 0 bases and V 10 bases, and 8 bases lay outside the gene matches. Germline CDR1 ENHRY, CDR2 SYGVKD. CDR3 length: 15 amino acids. Profiled with immunoSEQ multiplex PCR; TCRdb holds only in-frame clones, not every one. The table lists 30,000 to 35,000 clones, approximately 80% of them singletons. The material sequenced was PBMCs, taken 6 to 7 weeks after starting pembrolizumab. The TCR was taken from an adult with mismatch repair-deficient cancer. V and J are TRBV10-3 and TRBJ1-3; 8 positions match TRBD1. The CDR3 sequence: CATHDRGISGNTIYF. CDR3 coding DNA: TGTGCCACCCATGACAGGGGCATCTCTGGAAACACCATATATTTT.